The 31 T cell receptor beta chains below come from one sample, sequenced in a study of early T cells in non-severe SARS-CoV-2 infection. Each CDR3 protein is one row after TCRdb ran MiXCR on the 5' RACE reads. Seen here are 80,000 to 95,000 distinct CDR3 sequences, approximately 17% observed once, and the top ten hold around 5%. Sequencing used whole blood, obtained at baseline. Source of these receptors: an adult who was a healthcare worker with PCR-confirmed SARS-CoV-2 infection or an uninfected control (not recorded which).

This clonotype was seen more than once but under ten times. V gene TRBV20-1 combines with J gene TRBJ2-3; 11 bases line up with TRBD2. CDR1 DFQATT and CDR2 SNEGSKA come from the germline V gene (reference sequence). This CDR3 contains 15 residues. With V trimmed by 1 base and J by 5 bases, 5 bases remained unmatched. The CDR3 reads CSARAVAGGRDTQYF. The CDR3 nucleotides read TGCAGTGCTAGAGCGGTAGCGGGAGGGCGAGATACGCAGTATTTT.

This clonotype turned up a few times. The chain has TRBV7-8 and TRBJ2-3; D is undetermined. The CDR3 extends over 15 amino acids. Germline V gene data show CDR1 as SGHVS and CDR2 as FQNEAQ. The V gene lost 1 base and the J gene lost 4 bases, with 12 bases spanning the gap. The CDR3 is CASSLVGYVADTQYF. CDR3 sequence (DNA): TGTGCCAGCAGCTTAGTGGGGTATGTCGCAGATACGCAGTATTTT.

The chain uses TRBV29-1 and TRBJ1-2; TRBD1 aligns across 12 bases. CDR1 and CDR2 from the germline V gene are SQVTM and ANQGSEA. Germline trimming cut 6 bases from V and 4 bases from J; bases unmatched to any gene: 3. CDR3 size: 13 residues. The CDR3 DNA follows: TGCAGCGTGGGACAGGGGGCGGGCTATGGCTACACCTTC. It encodes CSVGQGAGYGYTF.

The chain carries TRBV29-1 and TRBJ2-3; D is perhaps TRBD1 (6 bases). There are 12 residues in the CDR3. Trimming left V 2 bases short and J 4 bases short, with 7 bases between. Germline assignment: CDR1 SQVTM and CDR2 ANQGSEA. CDR3 coding DNA: TGCAGCGTTGAAACAGGGCCAGATACGCAGTATTTT. Translating it yields CSVETGPDTQYF.

The V gene is TRBV20-1, the J gene TRBJ2-1; D perhaps matches TRBD1 (6 bases). Trimming cost V 5 bases and J 4 bases, with 15 bases left between them. The CDR3 consists of 14 residues. Per the germline V gene, CDR1 is DFQATT and CDR2 is SNEGSKA (reference sequence). In DNA, the CDR3 is TGCAGTGCTGCCGATGACAGGTTATACAATGAGCAGTTCTTC. Protein: CSAADDRLYNEQFF.

This chain links TRBV29-1 with TRBJ2-7; D not resolved. Germline loops: CDR1 SQVTM, CDR2 ANQGSEA. Trimming cost V 3 bases and J 5 bases, with 8 bases left between them. There are 11 residues in the CDR3. The CDR3 spells CSVDVSHEQYF. As DNA, the CDR3 is TGCAGCGTTGATGTTAGCCACGAGCAGTACTTC.

The sample holds many counts of this clonotype. The rearrangement joins TRBV28 to TRBJ2-7, with 7 bases matching TRBD2. From germline, CDR1 is MDHEN and CDR2 SYDVKM. CDR3 length: 13 residues. V was pared by 7 bases and J by 2 bases, with 5 bases of the junction left unmatched. CDR3 nucleotides: TGTGCCAGCACCGAGCGGGGCACCTACGAGCAGTACTTC. Residues: CASTERGTYEQYF.

This clonotype was recorded many times. The chain couples TRBV7-2 to TRBJ2-7; 7 nucleotides match TRBD2. There are 11 residues in the CDR3. Germline trimming cut 3 bases from V and 9 bases from J; bases unmatched to any gene: 2. Germline V gives CDR1 SGHTA, CDR2 FQGNSA. The CDR3 region is CASSFGRAQYF. The CDR3 nucleotides are TGTGCCAGCAGCTTTGGGAGGGCGCAGTACTTC.

The V gene is TRBV20-1, the J gene TRBJ1-1; no clear D gene. Germline CDR1 DFQATT, CDR2 SNEGSKA (reference sequence). CDR3 length: 12 residues. Trimming cost V 3 bases and J 1 base, with 6 bases left between them. CDR3 amino acids: CSASGPNTEAFF. CDR3 nucleotides: TGCAGTGCTAGTGGCCCGAACACTGAAGCTTTCTTT.

The rearrangement uses TRBV3-2 and TRBJ2-2; TRBD2 is taken as the D call from the table, unchecked against the DNA. TRBV3-2 is a pseudogene locus. The CDR3 runs to 16 residues. The CDR3: CASSQRILAGARELFF. CDR3 sequence (DNA): TGTGCCAGCAGCCAACGAATCCTAGCGGGAGCGCGGGAGCTGTTTTTT.

The rearrangement uses TRBV27 and TRBJ1-2, with a possible D match to TRBD1 (5 bases). This CDR3 is built from 11 residues. Germline loops: CDR1 MNHEY, CDR2 SMNVEV (reference sequence). The ends were cut back, 7 bases at V and 7 bases at J, with 10 bases in the middle. DNA of the CDR3: TGTGCCAGCAAGAGTGGGACTGGCTACACCTTC. It specifies CASKSGTGYTF.

The V call is TRBV3-1, the J call TRBJ2-5; 7 bases agree with TRBD2. Germline V gene sequence: CDR1 LGHDT, CDR2 YNNKEL (reference sequence). J was trimmed by 5 bases and V by 2 bases; bases with no gene match: 11. This CDR3 has 16 amino acids. The CDR3 DNA sequence: TGTGCCAGCAGCCAAAGGGGAGGGACGGCAGGGGAGACCCAGTACTTC. Its translation: CASSQRGGTAGETQYF.

This chain joins TRBV10-3 and TRBJ1-2; D is ambiguous. Germline loops: CDR1 ENHRY, CDR2 SYGVKD. The V end lost 3 bases, the J end lost 6 bases, and 5 bases lay between the germline ends. The CDR3 spans 11 residues. The CDR3 DNA is TGTGCCATCAGTGACGGTGATGGCTACACCTTC. It codes for CAISDGDGYTF.

This clonotype was detected once. The chain employs TRBV7-6 and TRBJ2-1, with a possible D match to TRBD1 (6 bases). Germline CDR1 reads SGHVS; CDR2 reads FNYEAQ. Trimming shortened V by 1 base and J by 9 bases, and 19 bases separated the two germline ends. The CDR3 is made up of 16 amino acids. CDR3 nucleotides: TGTGCCAGCAGCTTAGTATTTGGGCAGGGGTCGACTGAGCAGTTCTTC. The encoded protein is CASSLVFGQGSTEQFF.

This sequence joins TRBV6-4 and TRBJ2-1; no clear D. Trimming took 2 bases from V and 1 from J, leaving 9 bases between them. The CDR3 covers 15 residues. Per the germline V gene, CDR1 is MRHNA and CDR2 is SNTAGT. Here the CDR3 DNA reads TGTGCCAGCAGTGACCGGGCCGCTTCCTACAATGAGCAGTTCTTC. Translating it yields CASSDRAASYNEQFF.

The chain is built from TRBV7-9 and TRBJ2-1; D is perhaps TRBD2 (6 bases). Looked up from germline, CDR1 is SEHNR and CDR2 is FQNEAQ (reference sequence). Trimming pared 2 bases from V and 3 bases from J, leaving 14 bases between. CDR3 length: 16 amino acids. The CDR3 DNA reads as TGTGCCAGCAGCTTAAGGCCGGGAGAGCTCTACAATGAGCAGTTCTTC. It translates to CASSLRPGELYNEQFF.

The table lists this clonotype with a few counts. The chain couples TRBV20-1 to TRBJ2-5; D gene ambiguous. V was clipped by 3 bases and J by 4 bases, with 9 bases between them. The CDR3 consists of 12 residues. Germline V gene data show CDR1 as DFQATT and CDR2 as SNEGSKA (reference sequence). CDR3 loop: CSASRRTETQYF. Here the CDR3 DNA reads TGCAGTGCTAGTAGACGGACAGAGACCCAGTACTTC.

This clonotype turned up a few times. The chain employs TRBV18 and TRBJ2-3, with D perhaps given as TRBD1 or TRBD2 (5 bases each). The CDR3 extends over 15 amino acids. Germline lookup yields CDR1 KGHSH and CDR2 LQKENI. Between the trimmed V and J ends, which lost 0 bases and 2 bases, there was a span of 9 bases. CDR3 nucleotide sequence: TGTGCCAGCTCACCACCCGGGACCCCCACAGATACGCAGTATTTT. This codes for CASSPPGTPTDTQYF. The full variable domain, its missing parts supplied by reference TRBV18 and TRBJ2-3, is NAGVMQNPRHLVRRRGQEARLRCSPMKGHSHVYWYRQLPEEGLKFMVYLQKENIIDESGMPKERFSAEFPKEGPSILRIQQVVRGDSAAYFCASSPPGTPTDTQYFGPGTRLTVL.

The table lists this clonotype with many counts. V gene TRBV28 combines with J gene TRBJ2-1; D gene ambiguous. The V gene lost 8 bases and the J gene lost 16 bases, with 15 bases spanning the gap. CDR1 and CDR2 from the germline V gene are MDHEN and SYDVKM. The CDR3 runs to 10 residues. CDR3 loop: CASGRPGFFF. The CDR3 DNA follows: TGTGCCAGCGGTAGGCCGGGTTTTTTCTTC.

The J gene is TRBJ2-1, the V gene TRBV28; possible D gene TRBD2, 6 bases. The length of the CDR3 is 17 residues. The germline V gene encodes CDR1 MDHEN and CDR2 SYDVKM. V dropped 6 bases and J dropped 0 bases, with 18 bases sitting between them. The CDR3 DNA is TGTGCCAGCAGCTCACTTATGGCGGGATCCTCCTACAATGAGCAGTTCTTC. It specifies CASSSLMAGSSYNEQFF.

This chain links TRBV5-1 with TRBJ2-1, with 7 bases identical to TRBD2. From germline, CDR1 is SGHRS and CDR2 YFSETQ. The J segment lost 7 bases and the V segment lost 3 bases, leaving 7 bases of the junction unmatched. The CDR3 consists of 14 residues. The CDR3 nucleotides are TGCGCCAGCAGCTCGATAGCGGGCGGGAATGAGCAGTTCTTC. Its translation is CASSSIAGGNEQFF.

The chain carries TRBV12-3 or TRBV12-4 and TRBJ2-7; the D gene could be TRBD1 or TRBD2 (5 bases each). The CDR3 length is 15 residues. The germline V and J ends were trimmed by 3 bases and 2 bases, with 14 bases remaining between them. CDR3 bases: TGTGCCAGCAGTTTGGGGGACGGAGGAACCTACGAGCAGTACTTC. Its protein product is CASSLGDGGTYEQYF.

The chain couples TRBV7-2 to TRBJ2-3; 9 bases match TRBD2. Germline CDR1 reads SGHTA; CDR2 reads FQGNSA. Trimming removed 8 bases from V and 6 bases from J; junction bases left unmatched: 6. This CDR3 has 13 residues. The CDR3: CASEISGSDTQYF. Written as DNA, the CDR3 is TGTGCCAGCGAAATTAGCGGGAGTGATACGCAGTATTTT.

This chain uses TRBV29-1 with TRBJ2-2, with TRBD1 as a possible D gene (5 bases). The germline V gene encodes CDR1 SQVTM and CDR2 ANQGSEA. Deletions cut 5 bases from V and 3 bases from J, with 13 bases between. The CDR3 covers 14 residues. The CDR3 sequence: CSVSDSPYTGELFF. CDR3 bases: TGCAGCGTTAGCGACAGTCCCTACACCGGGGAGCTGTTTTTT.

Ten or more counts support this clonotype. The J gene is TRBJ1-2, the V gene TRBV20-1; 7 bases match TRBD1. Trimming cost V 3 bases and J 5 bases; bases outside gene matches: 6. The germline V gene has CDR1 DFQATT and CDR2 SNEGSKA (reference sequence). The CDR3 has 13 amino acids. CDR3 sequence: CSASLGQRYGYTF. Here the CDR3 DNA reads TGCAGTGCTAGCTTGGGACAGAGATATGGCTACACCTTC.

The CDR3 DNA follows: TGTGCCCGGAGCTACGAGCAGTACTTC. Its protein product is CARSYEQYF. The V call is TRBV21-1, the J call TRBJ2-7. TRBV21-1 is deemed a pseudogene. There are 9 residues in the CDR3.

This chain links TRBV4-3 with TRBJ2-6, with 9 bases that match TRBD2. CDR1 and CDR2 (germline): LGHNA, YSLEER. The ends lost 4 bases at V and 2 bases at J; junction bases unmatched: 15. The CDR3 has 20 residues. CDR3 region: CASSPRGPSSGSPGANVLTF. The CDR3 DNA reads as TGCGCCAGCAGCCCCAGGGGTCCGAGTAGCGGGAGCCCTGGGGCCAACGTCCTGACTTTC.

This clonotype was recorded a few times. J is TRBJ2-7 and V is TRBV11-2; TRBD1 matches 9 bases. Per the germline V gene, CDR1 is SGHAT and CDR2 is FQNNGV. The V segment lost 6 bases and the J segment 0 bases; nucleotides outside the gene matches: 3. CDR3 length: 14 amino acids. The CDR3 region has the DNA TGTGCCAGCAGACCGGGACAGGGCTCCTACGAGCAGTACTTC. Translated, it gives CASRPGQGSYEQYF.

The rearrangement uses TRBV20-1 and TRBJ1-1, with D perhaps TRBD1 (6 bases). V gave up 6 bases and J gave up 1 base, with 12 bases separating them. Per germline, CDR1 DFQATT and CDR2 SNEGSKA (reference sequence). This CDR3 region has 13 residues. CDR3 in DNA: TGCAGTGCGGGGCCACAGGGGAACACTGAAGCTTTCTTT. Amino acids: CSAGPQGNTEAFF.

This clonotype was seen a handful of times. The CDR3 nucleotides are TGTGCCAGCAGGGCCGGGACAGGGCAAGATACGCAGTATTTT. Translation gives CASRAGTGQDTQYF. The V call is TRBV2, the J call TRBJ2-3; 9 bases agree with TRBD1. In germline, CDR1 is SNHLY, CDR2 FYNNEI. After removal of 6 bases from V and 5 bases from J, the junction contained 6 bases not matched to a gene. This CDR3 has 14 residues.

The chain recombines TRBV6-5 with TRBJ2-7, with D tentatively TRBD2 (6 bases). CDR3 length: 13 residues. V was cut by 0 bases and J by 7 bases, with 10 bases left in between. CDR1 is MNHEY and CDR2 is SVGAGI in the germline V gene. The CDR3 nucleotides are TGTGCCAGCAGTTACTCTCGGGCGGGGGAGCAGTACTTC. This gives the protein CASSYSRAGEQYF.